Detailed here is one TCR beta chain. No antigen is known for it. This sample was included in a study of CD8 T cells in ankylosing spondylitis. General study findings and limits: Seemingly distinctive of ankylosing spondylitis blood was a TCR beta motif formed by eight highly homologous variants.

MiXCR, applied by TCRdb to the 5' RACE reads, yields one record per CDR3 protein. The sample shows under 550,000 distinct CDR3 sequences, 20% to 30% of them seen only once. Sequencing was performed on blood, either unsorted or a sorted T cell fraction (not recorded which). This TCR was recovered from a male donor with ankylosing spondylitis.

CDR3 residues: CASILQGTQETQYF. The CDR3 DNA follows: TGTGCCAGCATCCTCCAGGGGACCCAAGAGACCCAGTACTTC. The chain has TRBV5-6 and TRBJ2-5; TRBD1 might be the D (6 bases). Trimming left V 6 bases short and J 1 base short, with 13 bases between. Germline V gene data show CDR1 as SGHDT and CDR2 as YYEEEE. The CDR3 runs 14 residues.